This TCR beta chain originates from a study of blood T cells in healthy people across ages (dated by TCRdb to the mid-2010s). With respect to the entire study: In model experiments, roughly one uniquely barcoded TCR beta cDNA molecule per two T cells was captured by template switching. For two donors (one aged 18 to 30 and one aged 80 or older), the study analyzed two additional independent replicas of 1 million unique cDNA reads from the same blood draw. The study measured age-related changes in TCR beta repertoire diversity using deep sequencing normalized with unique cDNA molecular identifiers. To avoid experimental bias, donors of different ages were distributed randomly across sequencing lanes. The donors were split into four age groups: young (average around 17 years), middle-aged (around 37), aged (more than 55) and long-lived (under 85).

Results and caveats for the whole study, not just this receptor: Conclusive comparison of naive and antigen-experienced compartments was prevented by the profiling of bulk unsorted PBMCs. The CMV infection status of donors was not known, potentially confounding age-related changes in expanded clonotypes. Total diversity estimates from one million sequenced T cells were considered lower bounds and underestimates. Compared with the aged group, more naive CD4+ T cells, fewer expanded clones and increased TCR diversity were shown by the long-lived group, suggesting age selection. The percentage of naive T cells measured by flow cytometry correlated strongly with observed TCR beta diversity. As age increased, observed TCR beta diversity per million T cells dropped in a roughly linear way, and a significant reduction was already evident by age 40.

From cysteine to phenylalanine, the CDR3 is 13 amino acids long. CDR3 DNA only is kept here, 39 bases in frame from base 1. The germline V gene (reference sequence) specifies LGHDT as CDR1 and YNNKEL as CDR2. Trimming at the junction amounts to 4 bases on V and 4 bases on J, and the germline ends lie 10 bases apart. Libraries came from 5' RACE. The sequencer was an Illumina HiSeq 2500. A second roughly 6 to 11 cycle PCR used a sample-barcoded 5' primer and a J-beta primer mix. Each TCR beta cDNA molecule received a unique molecular identifier from a template-switch 5' adaptor carrying 12 random nucleotides. Each sample yielded at least 2.5 million CDR3-containing paired-end reads. First-strand cDNA synthesis was performed from all RNA using the Mint cDNA synthesis kit, with priming by a TRBC-specific oligonucleotide. After uracil-DNA glycosylase treatment, a first 18-cycle PCR used universal primers M1SS and BC2_uni_R on all cDNA. Per the original workflow: For normalization, 1 million high-quality reads, each with a distinct molecular identifier, were randomly selected from each sample. Reads sharing molecular identifiers were discarded rather than binned into consensus sequences. MiTCR, set to a Q25 quality threshold and the strictest error-elimination algorithm, was used for CDR3 identification, clonotype clustering and error correction. A nonparametric unseen species model using Euler transformation provided a lower-bound estimate of total TCR beta diversity. TCRdb took the public reads, trimmed them with fastp at Q25, ran MiXCR for clone calling and kept in-frame beta chains. CDR3 protein duplicates are merged, each entry listing the most common genes and DNA. The V and J calls were not made by the authors but by TCRdb's processing. The sample table holds about 720,000 distinct CDR3 sequences, of which 22% were seen once. The top ten hold about 22% of the sample.

The donors were some 36 Caucasian individuals from Russia, aged roughly 6 to 100 years, who were systemically healthy. About 9.8 milliliters of peripheral blood were drawn from each donor into EDTA-treated Vacutainer tubes. Ficoll-Paque density-gradient centrifugation was used to isolate PBMCs, with at least 7 million obtained per sample. Total RNA, at least 6 micrograms per sample, was extracted from PBMCs with Trizol reagent. The percentages of naive CD45RAhigh/CD27high T cells were determined by flow cytometry on a PBMC aliquot from every donor. This clonotype has more than one count but fewer than ten. Its antigen target is currently unknown. No per-base quality is available; no much larger clone lies one base away.

This TCR derives from a man in his sixties or seventies in good health. Sequenced material: blood. Here the chain combines TRBV3-1 and TRBJ1-2; confidence is insufficient to name the D gene. The CDR3 region has the sequence CASSPDLGYGYTF. The DNA sequence is given as TGTGCCAGCAGCCCCGATTTGGGCTATGGCTACACCTTC.